This is a list of T cell receptor beta chains from one sample in a study of shared clonotypes between healthy human individuals. Sequenced by immunoSEQ multiplex PCR; TCRdb stores in-frame clones only, minus some. Of approximately 500,000 clones listed, about 85% are singletons. Sequences were obtained from PBMCs. Source of these receptors: a woman aged 40 to 50 in good health. Some clones in this sample may be carry-over from other donors' samples. CDR3s include the opening cysteine and the closing phenylalanine or tryptophan. D genes are given only for firm matches. The size of a clone is reported for some rows only, either as once, few or many, or as a class for expanded clones.

d_gene,v_gene,j_gene,len,abundance,CDR3nt,CDR3aa
-,TRBV2,TRBJ2-7,13,many,TGTGCCAGCACAGACAGAGCCCTCTACGAGCAGTACTTC,CASTDRALYEQYF
TRBD2,TRBV28,TRBJ2-7,15,once,TGTGCCAGCAGTTTAACGGGCGGGAGGACCTACGAGCAGTACTTC,CASSLTGGRTYEQYF
-,TRBV28,TRBJ2-7,14,-,TGTGCCAGCTTAAGTTGGGGCAGGCTGCCCGAGCAGTACTTC,CASLSWGRLPEQYF
-,TRBV7-3,TRBJ1-1,15,-,TGTGCCAGCAGCTTAACGGGCCAGGGAAGGGCTGAAGCTTTCTTT,CASSLTGQGRAEAFF
TRBD2,TRBV7-9,TRBJ2-1,16,few,TGTGCCAGCAGCCTTCCGGGACTAGCGGGAGGGGGTGAGCAGTTCTTC,CASSLPGLAGGGEQFF
-,TRBV4-2,TRBJ2-2,16,-,TGTGCCAGCAGCCAAGAATCGGCAGGGAAGTGGGGGGAGCTGTTTTTT,CASSQESAGKWGELFF
TRBD1,TRBV27,TRBJ2-7,15,many,TGTGCCAGCAGGCTCGGGACAGGGAGCTCCTACGAGCAGTACTTC,CASRLGTGSSYEQYF
-,TRBV28,TRBJ2-7,14,-,TGTGCCAGTACCCAATCCGGGAACCCGCGGGAGCAGTACTTC,CASTQSGNPREQYF
-,TRBV28,TRBJ2-7,14,-,TGTGCCAGCAGTTTAATGGGGGCCTCCTACGAGCAGTACTTC,CASSLMGASYEQYF
TRBD1,TRBV30,TRBJ1-1,16,-,TGTGCCTGGAGTGGAGGGACGACAGGGACCAACACTGAAGCTTTCTTT,CAWSGGTTGTNTEAFF
-,TRBV28,TRBJ1-4,14,few,TGTGCCAGCAGTTTAGGGCAGGATCCGAGGGGGCTGTTTTTT,CASSLGQDPRGLFF
-,TRBV7-2,TRBJ2-7,14,-,TGTGCCAGCAGCATTAGACAGGATCGCTACGAGCAGTACTTC,CASSIRQDRYEQYF
TRBD2,TRBV7-9,TRBJ2-7,16,many,TGTGCCAGCAGCTTAGTGGGGCTAGCGGGATCCTACGAGCAGTACTTC,CASSLVGLAGSYEQYF
TRBD2,TRBV28,TRBJ2-7,17,-,TGTGCCAGCAGCCCTTACTCTAGCGGGAGGGCCCGGGACGAGCAGTACTTC,CASSPYSSGRARDEQYF
-,TRBV30,TRBJ1-4,16,-,TGTGCCTGGAGTGGTGCTAGGACAGCGGGTTATGAAAAACTGTTTTTT,CAWSGARTAGYEKLFF